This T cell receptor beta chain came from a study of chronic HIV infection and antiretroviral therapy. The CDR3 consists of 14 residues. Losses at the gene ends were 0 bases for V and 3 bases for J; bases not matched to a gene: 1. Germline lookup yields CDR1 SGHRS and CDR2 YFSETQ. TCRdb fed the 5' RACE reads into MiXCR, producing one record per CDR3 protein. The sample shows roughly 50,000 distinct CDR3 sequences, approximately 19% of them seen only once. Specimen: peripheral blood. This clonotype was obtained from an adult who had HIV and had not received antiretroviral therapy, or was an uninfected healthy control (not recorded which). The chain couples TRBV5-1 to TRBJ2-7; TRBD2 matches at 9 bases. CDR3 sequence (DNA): TGCGCCAGCAGCTTGGGGACTAGCGTCTACGAGCAGTACTTC. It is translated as CASSLGTSVYEQYF.